This TCR beta chain was profiled in a study of T cell responses to AZD1222 COVID-19 vaccine. Findings and limits, study-wide: Once two AZD1222 doses were given, Spike-specific TCR breadth and depth went up.

J lost 8 bases, V lost 2 bases, and 5 bases had no gene match. The CDR3 is 14 residues long. Germline V gene data show CDR1 as SGHNT and CDR2 as YYREEE (reference sequence). Worth noting for this clone: Its antigen is not identified.

Only in-frame clones appear in the TCRdb table, and some are missing; sequencing was by immunoSEQ multiplex PCR. The table lists approximately 110,000 clones, more than 90% of them singletons. The TCR was taken from an adult in good health. The chain is built from TRBV5-4 and TRBJ2-1; TRBD2 agrees at 9 bases. The sequences come from peripheral blood, collected on day 0 of AZD1222 vaccination. DNA of the CDR3: TGTGCCAGCAGCTTAGGCGGGAGGGCTTATGAGCAGTTCTTC. Translation gives CASSLGGRAYEQFF.